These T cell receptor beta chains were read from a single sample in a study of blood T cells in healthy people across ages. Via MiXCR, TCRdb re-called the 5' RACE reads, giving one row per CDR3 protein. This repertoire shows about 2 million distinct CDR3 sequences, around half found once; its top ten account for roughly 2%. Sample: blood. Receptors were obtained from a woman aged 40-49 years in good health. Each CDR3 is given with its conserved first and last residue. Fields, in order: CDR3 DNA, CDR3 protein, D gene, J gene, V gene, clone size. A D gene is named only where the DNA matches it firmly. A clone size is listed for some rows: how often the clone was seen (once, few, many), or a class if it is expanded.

CDR3nt: TGTGCCAGCAGCCCCGGGGTTCTGCAGTACTTC
CDR3aa: CASSPGVLQYF
d_gene: .
j_gene: TRBJ2-5
v_gene: TRBV12-3/TRBV12-4
abundance: few

CDR3nt: TGCGCCAGCAGCCAGACGGGGTACAGGGCTGTCTATGGCTACACCTTC
CDR3aa: CASSQTGYRAVYGYTF
d_gene: .
j_gene: TRBJ1-2
v_gene: TRBV4-3
abundance: once

CDR3nt: TGTGCCAGCAGTCCCACTAGGCTTGGGGGCGACAATGAGCAGTTCTTC
CDR3aa: CASSPTRLGGDNEQFF
d_gene: .
j_gene: TRBJ2-1
v_gene: TRBV6-6
abundance: .

CDR3nt: TGCGCCAGCAGCGTCGGGGGTCAAAAGACCCAGTACTTC
CDR3aa: CASSVGGQKTQYF
d_gene: .
j_gene: TRBJ2-5
v_gene: TRBV5-1
abundance: .

CDR3nt: TGTGCCAGCAGTTACACTGCTAGCGGGGGGGCTGAGCAGTTCTTC
CDR3aa: CASSYTASGGAEQFF
d_gene: TRBD2
j_gene: TRBJ2-1
v_gene: TRBV6-2/TRBV6-3
abundance: .

CDR3nt: TGCGCCAGCAGCCAGCTGCCGGGACAGGGACCATCCGATGAGCAGTTCTTC
CDR3aa: CASSQLPGQGPSDEQFF
d_gene: TRBD1
j_gene: TRBJ2-1
v_gene: TRBV4-3
abundance: few

CDR3nt: TGTGCCAGCAGGCAACGCCCGGGGGGCAACAATCAGCCCCAGCATTTT
CDR3aa: CASRQRPGGNNQPQHF
d_gene: .
j_gene: TRBJ1-5
v_gene: TRBV6-2/TRBV6-3
abundance: .

CDR3nt: TGTGCCAGCAGTCAAGCGGGCCAGTACGAGCAGTACTTC
CDR3aa: CASSQAGQYEQYF
d_gene: .
j_gene: TRBJ2-7
v_gene: TRBV7-2
abundance: .

CDR3nt: TGTGCCAGCAGCCTATCCGGGGGTAAACGGGGGTCCCAAGAGACCCAGTACTTC
CDR3aa: CASSLSGGKRGSQETQYF
d_gene: .
j_gene: TRBJ2-5
v_gene: TRBV4-2
abundance: .

CDR3nt: TGTGCCAGCAGTGAATGGGCAGGCCAGGCCTACAATGAGCAGTTCTTC
CDR3aa: CASSEWAGQAYNEQFF
d_gene: .
j_gene: TRBJ2-1
v_gene: TRBV6-1
abundance: .

CDR3nt: TGCGCCAGCAGCTTGGACGATGGAGGTACGCAGTATTTT
CDR3aa: CASSLDDGGTQYF
d_gene: .
j_gene: TRBJ2-3
v_gene: TRBV5-1
abundance: .